Presented here are 20 T cell receptor beta chains from one specimen sequenced in a study of shared clonotypes between healthy human individuals. Libraries were prepared by immunoSEQ multiplex PCR; TCRdb keeps only in-frame clonotypes and omits some of them. The table has some 2.3 million clones, roughly 93% seen once. Sequenced material: naive CD4+ T cells from PBMCs. Subset here: CD45RA+ positively selected. These receptor sequences come from a man aged 18 to 30 in good health. Some clones in this sample may be carry-over from other donors' samples.

The chain has TRBV30 and TRBJ1-6; TRBD1 might be the D (5 bases). The CDR3 extends over 14 amino acids. Trimming removed 7 bases at V and 2 bases at J, with 12 bases between. Germline CDR1 and CDR2: GTSNPN and SVGIG (reference sequence). CDR3 residues: CALSPGPYNSPLHF. In DNA form, the CDR3 reads TGTGCCTTATCCCCGGGACCCTATAATTCACCCCTCCACTTT.

The J gene is TRBJ2-7, the V gene TRBV7-9; D remains ambiguous. The CDR3 sequence is 18 residues long. In germline, CDR1 is SEHNR, CDR2 FQNEAQ (reference sequence). Between the trimmed V and J ends, which lost 5 bases and 0 bases, there was a span of 23 bases. The CDR3 DNA is TGTGCCAGCAGCCCGAACGACACTCTGCGCGACTCCTCCTACGAGCAGTACTTC. Its protein is CASSPNDTLRDSSYEQYF. Drawing the rest from reference TRBV7-9 and TRBJ2-7, the complete variable domain is DTGVSQNPRHKITKRGQNVTFRCDPISEHNRLYWYRQTLGQGPEFLTYFQNEAQLEKSRLLSDRFSAERPKGSFSTLEIQRTEQGDSAMYLCASSPNDTLRDSSYEQYFGPGTRLTVT.

The chain is built from TRBV7-8 and TRBJ2-7; 7 nucleotides line up with TRBD2. Germline CDR1 reads SGHVS; CDR2 reads FQNEAQ. V shed 5 bases, J shed 3 bases, and the junction held 7 bases outside the gene matches. The CDR3 is 14 residues long. In DNA form, the CDR3 reads TGTGCCAGCAGCCGGGCGGGAGCCAACTACGAGCAGTACTTC. This encodes CASSRAGANYEQYF.

The gene calls are TRBV19 and TRBJ1-5; 12 bases match TRBD1. The CDR3 loop spans 15 amino acids. Unmatched junction bases numbered 7, after V lost 6 bases and J lost 7 bases. CDR1 is LNHDA and CDR2 is SQIVND in the germline V gene (reference sequence). The CDR3 reads CASRTGTGGAQPQHF. CDR3 bases: TGTGCCAGTAGAACCGGGACAGGGGGCGCGCAGCCCCAGCATTTT.

The J gene is TRBJ1-1, the V gene TRBV20-1, with 9 positions matching TRBD1. Germline V CDR1 and CDR2: DFQATT, SNEGSKA (reference sequence). This CDR3 is 11 amino acids long. Trimming took 5 bases from V and 8 from J; bases not matched to a gene: 3. CDR3 in amino acids: CSAWDRAEAFF. Here the CDR3 DNA reads TGCAGTGCTTGGGACAGGGCCGAAGCTTTCTTT.

The rearrangement joins TRBV5-1 to TRBJ2-5; D perhaps matches TRBD2 (6 bases). The V end was cut by 6 bases, the J end by 2 bases, with 17 bases between. Germline V gives CDR1 SGHRS, CDR2 YFSETQ. The CDR3 has 15 residues. The CDR3, as DNA: TGCGCCAGCAACAGAGCGACTAGTGGACAAGAGACCCAGTACTTC. Amino acid sequence: CASNRATSGQETQYF.

The chain combines TRBV6-1 with TRBJ2-3; TRBD1 aligns across 9 bases. This CDR3 comprises 17 residues. Unmatched junction bases numbered 10, after V lost 0 bases and J lost 6 bases. Germline V lookup: CDR1 MNHNS, CDR2 SASEGT. This CDR3 reads CASSEAVGTGSRDTQYF. The CDR3 nucleotides read TGTGCCAGCAGTGAAGCGGTTGGGACAGGGTCAAGGGATACGCAGTATTTT.

This chain uses TRBV29-1 with TRBJ1-2; D remains ambiguous. Germline CDR1 is SQVTM and CDR2 is ANQGSEA. The CDR3 loop spans 14 amino acids. Trimming stripped 4 bases from V and 7 bases from J, with 19 bases between. The CDR3: CSVGRVPNDGGYTF. The CDR3, as DNA: TGCAGCGTTGGAAGGGTTCCAAACGACGGTGGCTACACCTTC.

The chain uses TRBV5-4 and TRBJ2-3; 8 bases fit TRBD1. The CDR3 has 16 amino acids. J was trimmed by 3 bases and V by 3 bases; bases with no gene match: 9. In germline, CDR1 is SGHNT, CDR2 YYREEE (reference sequence). CDR3: CASSSRVDRATDTQYF. Written as DNA, the CDR3 is TGTGCCAGCAGCTCGCGGGTGGACAGGGCAACAGATACGCAGTATTTT.

CDR3 region: CASSSSGASSYEQYF. The CDR3 bases are TGCGCCAGCAGCTCTAGCGGGGCGAGCTCCTACGAGCAGTACTTC. V and J are TRBV5-1 and TRBJ2-7, with TRBD2 matching 9 bases. The CDR3 runs to 15 residues. Germline CDR1 SGHRS, CDR2 YFSETQ. The V segment lost 3 bases and the J segment 0 bases; nucleotides outside the gene matches: 4.

The DNA of the CDR3 is TGCGCCAGCACACTGACTCCCATGACCTACGAGCAGTACTTC. Its protein is CASTLTPMTYEQYF. The rearrangement uses TRBV5-1 and TRBJ2-7; D remains ambiguous. Deletions cut 6 bases from V and 2 bases from J, with 15 bases between. CDR1 is SGHRS, CDR2 YFSETQ, per germline. The CDR3 contains 14 residues.

CDR3 protein: CASSLKFLGSRFREQFF. Written as DNA, the CDR3 is TGTGCCAGCAGTTTAAAGTTCTTGGGGTCTCGGTTTAGAGAGCAGTTCTTC. The rearrangement uses TRBV28 and TRBJ2-1; D is ambiguous. There are 17 residues in the CDR3. V lost 2 bases and J lost 10, with 24 bases in between. In germline, CDR1 is MDHEN, CDR2 SYDVKM.

The J gene is TRBJ2-3, the V gene TRBV29-1; tentative D call: TRBD1 (7 bases). Germline V gene sequence: CDR1 SQVTM, CDR2 ANQGSEA. Trimming shortened V by 2 bases and J by 3 bases, and 15 bases separated the two germline ends. The CDR3 is made up of 15 amino acids. The CDR3, as DNA: TGCAGCGTTGAATGGAGGGGGCGCAGGACAGATACGCAGTATTTT. Its translation: CSVEWRGRRTDTQYF.

The V and J genes are TRBV25-1 and TRBJ1-1; no firm D call. The CDR3 is made up of 15 amino acids. Germline CDR1 is MGHDK and CDR2 is SYGVNS. V was clipped by 2 bases and J by 2 bases, with 12 bases between them. CDR3 coding DNA: TGTGCCAGCAGTGAAGGGAGCTACCCTAACACTGAAGCTTTCTTT. As protein: CASSEGSYPNTEAFF.

The chain uses TRBV7-3 and TRBJ2-1; D gene ambiguous. Trimming cost V 0 bases and J 3 bases, with 6 bases left between them. This CDR3 is 14 amino acids long. Germline loops: CDR1 SGHTA, CDR2 FQGTGA. The CDR3, as DNA: TGTGCCAGCAGCTTAACGCCGGTCTACAATGAGCAGTTCTTC. This codes for CASSLTPVYNEQFF.

The rearrangement uses TRBV27 and TRBJ2-5; D not certain. Trimming took 6 bases from V and 5 from J, leaving 28 bases between them. The length of the CDR3 is 18 residues. Germline CDR1 MNHEY, CDR2 SMNVEV (reference sequence). The CDR3: CASRPIRHTSLKVETQYF. The CDR3 DNA follows: TGTGCCAGCAGACCCATAAGACACACGTCTTTAAAGGTGGAGACCCAGTACTTC.

This clone came up once. The J gene is TRBJ2-4, the V gene TRBV5-4, with D perhaps assigned TRBD1 or TRBD2 (5 bases each). V lost 2 bases, J lost 7 bases, and 13 bases lay in between. CDR3 size: 14 residues. CDR1 is SGHNT, CDR2 YYREEE, per germline (reference sequence). The DNA of the CDR3 is TGTGCCAGCAGCTTTCCCGGGGCTAGGAACATTCAGTACTTC. Its translation: CASSFPGARNIQYF.

This chain links TRBV5-4 with TRBJ2-5; D gene unclear. The V end was cut by 3 bases, the J end by 5 bases, with 14 bases between. CDR3 length: 14 amino acids. Germline V lookup: CDR1 SGHNT, CDR2 YYREEE (reference sequence). This CDR3 is CASSSPRGGETQYF. The CDR3 DNA follows: TGTGCCAGCAGCTCCCCCCGCGGCGGCGAGACCCAGTACTTC.

V is TRBV6-5 and J is TRBJ2-7; TRBD1 agrees at 10 bases. The CDR3 is 15 amino acids. Germline V gives CDR1 MNHEY, CDR2 SVGAGI. The junction had 7 bases not matched to a gene; V was cut back by 5 bases and J by 3 bases. CDR3 protein: CASSPMDRGVYEQYF. CDR3 nucleotide sequence: TGTGCCAGCAGTCCGATGGACAGGGGGGTCTACGAGCAGTACTTC.

The genes are TRBV19 and TRBJ1-1; TRBD1 is a possible D gene (6 bases). The CDR3 contains 17 residues. Per the germline V gene, CDR1 is LNHDA and CDR2 is SQIVND (reference sequence). Between the trimmed V and J ends, which lost 5 bases and 1 base, there was a span of 20 bases. The CDR3 DNA sequence: TGTGCCAGTAGTCCCCACTCTACAGGGCCACAGAACACTGAAGCTTTCTTT. It encodes CASSPHSTGPQNTEAFF.